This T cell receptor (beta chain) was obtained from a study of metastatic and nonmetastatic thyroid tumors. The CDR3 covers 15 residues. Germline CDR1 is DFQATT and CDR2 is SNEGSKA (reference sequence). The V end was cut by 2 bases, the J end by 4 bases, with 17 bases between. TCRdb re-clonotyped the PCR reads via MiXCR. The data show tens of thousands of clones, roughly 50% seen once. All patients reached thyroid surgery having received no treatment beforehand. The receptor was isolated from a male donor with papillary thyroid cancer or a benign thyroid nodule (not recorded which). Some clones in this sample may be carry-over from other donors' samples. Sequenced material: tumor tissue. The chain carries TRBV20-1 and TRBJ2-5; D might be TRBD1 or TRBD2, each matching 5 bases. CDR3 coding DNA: TGCAGTGCTAGATGGGACGAAAGTTACCCAGAGACCCAGTACTTC. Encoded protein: CSARWDESYPETQYF.